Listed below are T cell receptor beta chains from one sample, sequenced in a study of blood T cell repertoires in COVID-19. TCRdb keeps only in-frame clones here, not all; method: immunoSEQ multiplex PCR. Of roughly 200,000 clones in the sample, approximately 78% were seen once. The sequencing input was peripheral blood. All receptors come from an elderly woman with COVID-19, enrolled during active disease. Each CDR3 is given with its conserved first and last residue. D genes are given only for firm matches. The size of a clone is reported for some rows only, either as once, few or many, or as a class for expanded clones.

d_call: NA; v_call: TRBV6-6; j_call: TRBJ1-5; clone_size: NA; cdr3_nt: TGTGCCAGCAGTTACACAGTTTTTAGCAATCAGCCCCAGCATTTT; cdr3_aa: CASSYTVFSNQPQHF
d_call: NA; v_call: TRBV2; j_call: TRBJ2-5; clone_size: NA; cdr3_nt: TGTGCCAGCAGTGTTAGCGGCTTACTCCAAGAGACCCAGTACTTC; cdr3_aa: CASSVSGLLQETQYF
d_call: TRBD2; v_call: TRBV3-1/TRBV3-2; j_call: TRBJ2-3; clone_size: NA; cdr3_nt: TGTGCCAGCAGCCGACTAGCTTCGGATACGCAGTATTTT; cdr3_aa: CASSRLASDTQYF
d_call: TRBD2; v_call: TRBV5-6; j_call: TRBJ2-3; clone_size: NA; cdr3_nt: TGTGCCAGCAGCGCCAACGGAGCGGGAGGCCCCGATACGCAGTATTTT; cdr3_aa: CASSANGAGGPDTQYF
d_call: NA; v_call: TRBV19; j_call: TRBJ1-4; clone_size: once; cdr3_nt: TGTGCCAGTAGTATGAGTTTCGGGGGGCCCGCTGAAAAACTGTTTTTT; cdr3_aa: CASSMSFGGPAEKLFF
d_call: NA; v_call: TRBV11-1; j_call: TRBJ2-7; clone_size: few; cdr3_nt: TGTGCCAGCAGCTTAGCGCTTAGCGGCCTCTCCTACGAGCAGTACTTC; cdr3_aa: CASSLALSGLSYEQYF
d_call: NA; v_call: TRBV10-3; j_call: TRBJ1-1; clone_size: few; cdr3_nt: TGTGCCATCAGTGAGGCCCCCCGGGGCACTGAAGCTTTCTTT; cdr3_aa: CAISEAPRGTEAFF
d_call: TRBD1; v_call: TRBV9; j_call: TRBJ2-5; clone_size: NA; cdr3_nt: TGTGCCAGCAGCGAAGGTCCAGGGGGCCGGGAGACCCAGTACTTC; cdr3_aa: CASSEGPGGRETQYF
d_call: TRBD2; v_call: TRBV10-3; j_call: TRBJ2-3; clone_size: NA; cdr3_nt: TGTGCCATCAGTGAGCCGGGACTAGCGGTCGCAGATACGCAGTATTTT; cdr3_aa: CAISEPGLAVADTQYF
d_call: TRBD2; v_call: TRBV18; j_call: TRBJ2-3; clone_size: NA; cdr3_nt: TGTGCCAGCTCGCTGGTAGCGGGAGAGGCAGATACGCAGTATTTT; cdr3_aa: CASSLVAGEADTQYF
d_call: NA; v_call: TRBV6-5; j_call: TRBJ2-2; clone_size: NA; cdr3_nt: TGTGCCAGTTCATTTGAGGGAGTAAATACCGGGGAGCTGTTTTTT; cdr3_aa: CASSFEGVNTGELFF
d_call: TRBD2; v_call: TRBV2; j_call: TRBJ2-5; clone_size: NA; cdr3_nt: TGTGCCAGCAGTGATCAGCGGGGGAACCAAGAGACCCAGTACTTC; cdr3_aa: CASSDQRGNQETQYF
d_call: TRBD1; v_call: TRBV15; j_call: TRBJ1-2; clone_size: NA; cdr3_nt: TGTGCCACCAGCAGAGATGGACAGGACTATGGCTACACCTTC; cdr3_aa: CATSRDGQDYGYTF
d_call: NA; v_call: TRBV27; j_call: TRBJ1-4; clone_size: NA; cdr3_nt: TGTGCCAGCAGTTTATTCCTCAATGAAAAACTGTTTTTT; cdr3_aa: CASSLFLNEKLFF
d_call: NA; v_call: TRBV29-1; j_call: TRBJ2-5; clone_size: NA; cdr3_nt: TGCAGCGTTGAAGATCTAGAGACCCAGTACTTC; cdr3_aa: CSVEDLETQYF
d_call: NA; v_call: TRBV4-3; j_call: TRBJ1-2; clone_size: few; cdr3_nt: TGCGCCAGCAGCCAAGGCGGGGCTACTAACTATGGCTACACCTTC; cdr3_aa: CASSQGGATNYGYTF
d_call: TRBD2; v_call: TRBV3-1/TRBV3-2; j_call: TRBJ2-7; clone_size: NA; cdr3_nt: TGTGCCAGCAGCCAAGATAGGCTAGCGGCAACCTACGAGCAGTACTTC; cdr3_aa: CASSQDRLAATYEQYF
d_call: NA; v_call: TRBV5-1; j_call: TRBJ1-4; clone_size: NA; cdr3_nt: TGCGCCAGCAGATACAATCCCCCCAATTGGGCATTCGCAACTAATGAAAAACTGTTTTTT; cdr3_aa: CASRYNPPNWAFATNEKLFF
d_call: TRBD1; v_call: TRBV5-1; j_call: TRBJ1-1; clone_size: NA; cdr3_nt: TGCGCCAGCAGCTTCCAGGGGACAGCTGAAGCTTTCTTT; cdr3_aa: CASSFQGTAEAFF
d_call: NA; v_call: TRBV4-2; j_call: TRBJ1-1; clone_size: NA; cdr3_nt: TGTGCCAGCAGCCAAGGGAGATGGCCCTTATCTGAAGCTTTCTTT; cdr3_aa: CASSQGRWPLSEAFF
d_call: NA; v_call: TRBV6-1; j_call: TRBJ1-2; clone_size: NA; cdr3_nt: TGTGCCAGCAGTGAAGGTGGGGGCAGGAGCTATGGCTACACCTTC; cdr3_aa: CASSEGGGRSYGYTF
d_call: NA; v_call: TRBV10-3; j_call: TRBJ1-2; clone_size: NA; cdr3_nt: TGTGCCTCCGGGGGAATTCCGGAGTATGGCTACACCTTC; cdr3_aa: CASGGIPEYGYTF
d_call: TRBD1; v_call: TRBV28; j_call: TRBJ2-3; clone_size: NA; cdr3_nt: TGTGCCAGCAGTCCGGACAGGAGCACAGATACGCAGTATTTT; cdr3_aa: CASSPDRSTDTQYF
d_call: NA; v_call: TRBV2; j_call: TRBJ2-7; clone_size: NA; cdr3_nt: TGTGCCAGCAGTGAAAACACACCCAGCTCCTACGAGCAGTACTTC; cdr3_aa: CASSENTPSSYEQYF
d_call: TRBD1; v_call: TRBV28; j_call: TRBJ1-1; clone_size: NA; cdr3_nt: TGTGCCATTTACGAGAGGACAGGACTGAACACTGAAGCTTTCTTT; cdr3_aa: CAIYERTGLNTEAFF
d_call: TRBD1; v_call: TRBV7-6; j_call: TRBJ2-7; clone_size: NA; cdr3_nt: TGTGCCAGCAGCTTAGAAAACTGGGCAGGGGGTGGCTACGAGCAGTACTTC; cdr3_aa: CASSLENWAGGGYEQYF
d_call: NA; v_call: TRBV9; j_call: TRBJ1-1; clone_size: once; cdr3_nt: TGTGCCAGCAGCGGCGCACAGGGCGGCACTGAAGCTTTCTTT; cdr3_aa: CASSGAQGGTEAFF
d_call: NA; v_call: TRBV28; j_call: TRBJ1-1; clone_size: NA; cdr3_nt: TGTGCCAGCAGCCTTGACAGCTACACTGAAGCTTTCTTT; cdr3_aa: CASSLDSYTEAFF